A single sample gave rise to the 23 T cell receptor beta chains below, sequenced in a study of blood T cell repertoires in COVID-19. Clones were read by immunoSEQ multiplex PCR, and TCRdb kept only the in-frame ones, dropping some. Here the sample spans 380,000 or so clones, around 92% being singletons. The specimen was peripheral blood. These receptors all come from a middle-aged man with acute or convalescent COVID-19.

The chain is built from TRBV6-5 and TRBJ2-5; D gene unclear. Germline values: CDR1 MNHEY, CDR2 SVGAGI. Deletions cut 7 bases from V and 3 bases from J, with 6 bases between. The CDR3 totals 11 residues. The CDR3 region is CASTEKETQYF. The CDR3 nucleotides are TGTGCCAGCACCGAGAAAGAGACCCAGTACTTC.

The chain uses TRBV6-1 and TRBJ1-4; 9 bases fit TRBD1. Germline V gene sequence: CDR1 MNHNS, CDR2 SASEGT. Trimming at V came to 1 base and at J to 5 bases, leaving 5 bases not matched to a gene. The CDR3 runs to 16 residues. The CDR3 loop is CASSEETGTGNEKLFF. As DNA, the CDR3 is TGTGCCAGCAGTGAAGAGACCGGGACAGGGAATGAAAAACTGTTTTTT.

This chain links TRBV7-9 with TRBJ1-5; 12 nucleotides agree with TRBD1. Germline-derived CDR1 and CDR2 are SEHNR and FQNEAQ (reference sequence). J lost 4 bases, V lost 4 bases, and 11 bases had no gene match. CDR3 size: 18 residues. DNA of the CDR3: TGTGCCAGCAGCTCATTAGGGACAGGGGGCTCGCCGAATCAGCCCCAGCATTTT. Its translation is CASSSLGTGGSPNQPQHF.

This sequence joins TRBV4-2 and TRBJ2-3, with 14 bases matching TRBD2. The CDR3 runs 17 residues. J lost 5 bases, V lost 4 bases, and 8 bases had no gene match. Germline CDR1 LGHNA, CDR2 YNFKEQ. The CDR3 loop is CASSPLRLAGGQDTQYF. The CDR3 region has the DNA TGTGCCAGCAGCCCCCTCCGACTAGCGGGGGGGCAAGATACGCAGTATTTT.

The V and J genes are TRBV28 and TRBJ1-1; D unresolved. The CDR3 contains 15 residues. CDR1 is MDHEN, CDR2 SYDVKM, per germline. V was shortened by 4 bases and J by 6 bases, with 18 bases between the two germline ends. The CDR3 DNA reads TGTGCCAGCAGTTCCCGTTTTTGGGGAGGAGCTGAAGCTTTCTTT. Protein product: CASSSRFWGGAEAFF.

V is TRBV4-1 and J is TRBJ1-1; 9 positions match TRBD1. V dropped 4 bases and J dropped 4; count of bases not matched to a gene: 7. The germline CDR1 and CDR2 sequences are MGHRA and YSYEKL. This CDR3 is built from 15 residues. CDR3 sequence reads: CASSLGQGIFTEAFF. For the CDR3, the DNA is TGCGCCAGCAGCCTAGGACAGGGGATTTTCACTGAAGCTTTCTTT.

V and J are TRBV11-2 and TRBJ1-6; no definite D call. Germline V gene lookup returns CDR1 SGHAT and CDR2 FQNNGV. The CDR3 is 12 residues long. The ends were cut back, 5 bases at V and 6 bases at J, with 5 bases in the middle. CDR3 sequence (DNA): TGTGCCAGCAGCCTCAGTAATTCACCCCTCCACTTT. Amino acid sequence: CASSLSNSPLHF.

The chain is built from TRBV4-1 and TRBJ1-2; no definite D call. The germline V gene has CDR1 MGHRA and CDR2 YSYEKL. Trimming pared 1 base from V and 2 bases from J, leaving 8 bases between. The CDR3 consists of 14 residues. CDR3 bases: TGCGCCAGCAGCCAAGTGACCGGGAACTATGGCTACACCTTC. Its translation: CASSQVTGNYGYTF.

In this sample, this clone turned up once. This rearrangement joins TRBV3-1 (or the pseudogene TRBV3-2) to TRBJ1-2; 7 nucleotides align to TRBD1. Germline V CDR1 and CDR2: LGHDT, YNNKEL (reference sequence). The CDR3 sequence is 13 residues long. V shed 6 bases and J 4 bases; nucleotides not matched to a gene: 5. CDR3 nucleotide sequence: TGTGCCAGCAGACGCGGACAGGCCTATGGCTACACCTTC. It specifies CASRRGQAYGYTF.

The gene calls are TRBV7-3 and TRBJ2-2, with D maybe TRBD2 (6 bases). CDR1 SGHTA and CDR2 FQGTGA come from the germline V gene. V lost 5 bases and J 6 bases, leaving 16 bases between the germline ends. This CDR3 has 15 residues. The CDR3 region is CASSPGEAHAGELFF. CDR3 sequence (DNA): TGTGCCAGCAGCCCGGGAGAGGCCCACGCCGGGGAGCTGTTTTTT. The full variable domain, in which reference TRBV7-3 and TRBJ2-2 provide the parts outside the CDR3, is GAGVSQTPSNKVTEKGKYVELRCDPISGHTALYWYRQSLGQGPEFLIYFQGTGAADDSGLPNDRFFAVRPEGSVSTLKIQRTERGDSAVYLCASSPGEAHAGELFFGEGSRLTVL.

The chain joins TRBV28 to TRBJ1-1; TRBD1 matches at 8 bases. V trimming: 2 bases; J trimming: 0 bases; junction bases outside the gene matches: 14. The CDR3 contains 19 residues. CDR1 is MDHEN and CDR2 is SYDVKM in the germline V gene. The CDR3 here is CASSLGGQVLGLMNTEAFF. The CDR3 nucleotides read TGTGCCAGCAGTTTAGGGGGACAGGTGCTCGGCCTTATGAACACTGAAGCTTTCTTT.

The rearrangement joins TRBV27 to TRBJ1-2; 7 nucleotides line up with TRBD1. CDR1 is MNHEY and CDR2 is SMNVEV in the germline V gene (reference sequence). The CDR3 loop spans 14 amino acids. The trim removed 3 bases at V and 1 base at J, leaving 2 bases unmatched. CDR3 DNA: TGTGCCAGCAGTTTGCAGGGGGGTAACTATGGCTACACCTTC. It yields the protein CASSLQGGNYGYTF.

The J gene is TRBJ2-5, the V gene TRBV18; possibly TRBD1 for D (6 bases). CDR1 KGHSH and CDR2 LQKENI come from the germline V gene. The V and J ends lost 0 bases and 3 bases respectively, with 14 bases between them. The CDR3 loop spans 16 amino acids. CDR3 sequence (DNA): TGTGCCAGCTCACCACCGACGACGGCAGGGGAAGAGACCCAGTACTTC. Protein: CASSPPTTAGEETQYF.

This chain joins TRBV11-3 and TRBJ2-7, with 8 nucleotides matching TRBD2. The ends lost 5 bases at V and 3 bases at J; junction bases unmatched: 3. Germline CDR1 and CDR2: SGHNT and YENEEA. The CDR3 loop spans 13 amino acids. CDR3 sequence: CASSLTSDYEQYF. In DNA, the CDR3 is TGTGCCAGCAGCCTGACTAGCGACTACGAGCAGTACTTC. The entire variable domain, with the rest obtained from reference TRBV11-3 and TRBJ2-7, is as follows: EAGVVQSPRYKIIEKKQPVAFWCNPISGHNTLYWYLQNLGQGPELLIRYENEEAVDDSQLPKDRFSAERLKGVDSTLKIQPAELGDSAVYLCASSLTSDYEQYFGPGTRLTVT.

The V gene is TRBV6-5, the J gene TRBJ2-1; maybe TRBD1 (6 bases). Germline assignment: CDR1 MNHEY and CDR2 SVGAGI. The CDR3 consists of 15 residues. The V and J ends lost 2 bases and 6 bases respectively, with 14 bases between them. In DNA form, the CDR3 reads TGTGCCAGCAGTTACACGGGCACCAGGGGCAATGAGCAGTTCTTC. It encodes CASSYTGTRGNEQFF.

The chain has TRBV6-1 and TRBJ2-5; 9 bases are a match to TRBD2. CDR1 is MNHNS, CDR2 SASEGT, per germline. This CDR3 is 15 amino acids long. J was trimmed by 2 bases and V by 0 bases; bases with no gene match: 1. The CDR3 region is CASSEASGGQETQYF. Here the CDR3 DNA reads TGTGCCAGCAGTGAAGCTAGCGGGGGTCAAGAGACCCAGTACTTC.

The chain couples TRBV9 to TRBJ2-5; TRBD1 might be the D (5 bases). V lost 3 bases, J lost 4 bases, and 10 bases lay in between. Germline CDR1 is SGDLS and CDR2 is YYNGEE. The CDR3 extends over 13 amino acids. CDR3 DNA sequence: TGTGCCAGCAGCGCGCAGGGTGCAGAGACCCAGTACTTC. Translation: CASSAQGAETQYF.

The chain uses TRBV9 and TRBJ1-1, with D maybe TRBD1 (5 bases). V lost 0 bases and J 2 bases, leaving 8 bases between the germline ends. The CDR3 extends over 14 amino acids. CDR1 SGDLS and CDR2 YYNGEE come from the germline V gene. CDR3 sequence reads: CASSVGQLNTEAFF. DNA of the CDR3: TGTGCCAGCAGCGTAGGACAGCTAAACACTGAAGCTTTCTTT.

The chain uses TRBV12-3 or TRBV12-4 and TRBJ1-5, with TRBD1 identical over 8 bases. The CDR3 has 12 amino acids. V trimming: 10 bases; J trimming: 6 bases; junction bases outside the gene matches: 5. CDR3 nucleotides: TGTGCCATCGGACAGGGCCGTCAGCCCCAGCATTTT. This sequence encodes CAIGQGRQPQHF.

This clone appeared a single time. The chain recombines TRBV7-2 with TRBJ1-2, with TRBD1 matching over 8 bases. CDR3 size: 14 residues. Germline CDR1 and CDR2: SGHTA and FQGNSA. The V and J ends lost 5 bases and 5 bases, in that order; junction bases with no gene match: 7. CDR3 region: CASSTRTGNYGYTF. The CDR3 DNA follows: TGTGCCAGCAGCACCAGGACAGGGAATTATGGCTACACCTTC.

This chain uses TRBV11-3 with TRBJ1-1; TRBD1 might be the D (6 bases). The germline V and J ends were trimmed by 5 bases and 5 bases, with 12 bases remaining between them. Germline V gene data show CDR1 as SGHNT and CDR2 as YENEEA. CDR3 size: 13 residues. CDR3 coding DNA: TGTGCCAGCAGCCGAGGGGGAGGGACTGAAGCTTTCTTT. Protein: CASSRGGGTEAFF.

The chain couples TRBV10-3 to TRBJ2-6; 12 bases map to TRBD2. The CDR3 is made up of 20 amino acids. Per the germline V gene, CDR1 is ENHRY and CDR2 is SYGVKD. V lost 3 bases to trimming and J lost 0 bases; unmatched junction nucleotides: 9. CDR3: CAISDYRLAGALSGANVLTF. The CDR3 DNA is TGTGCCATCAGTGATTATAGACTAGCGGGGGCCCTCTCTGGGGCCAACGTCCTGACTTTC.

The V gene is TRBV7-2, the J gene TRBJ1-3; 7 bases line up with TRBD1. Trimming at V came to 2 bases and at J to 16 bases, leaving 11 bases not matched to a gene. This CDR3 spans 13 amino acids. Germline CDR1 reads SGHTA; CDR2 reads FQGNSA. The CDR3 DNA follows: TGTGCCAGCAGCTTAACTACCGGGACAGAGGGGTATTTT. Protein product: CASSLTTGTEGYF.